Here is one TCR beta chain with its context. Per the original data handling: Using reference gene primer amplification, nucleated cell counts were estimated. TCRdb's table, derived via immunoSEQ multiplex PCR, lists solely in-frame clones and lacks some. That table gives V, J and clone size, and the DNA gave D and trimming. Here the sample spans about 120,000 clones, approximately 85% being singletons. This record belongs to a study of blood T cell repertoires in COVID-19. Study-level information: Acute and convalescent COVID-19 samples came from the United States, Italy and Spain. PBMCs, B-cell-depleted T cells, or T cells provided the cDNA or gDNA that made up the material.

Germline V gene sequence: CDR1 MNHNS, CDR2 SASEGT. The CDR3 has 16 amino acids. Trimming took 0 bases from V and 2 from J; bases not matched to a gene: 0. The clonotype comes from a woman in her sixties with acute or convalescent COVID-19. The sample consisted of peripheral blood. This chain links TRBV6-1 with TRBJ2-1; 11 nucleotides match TRBD2. CDR3 sequence: CASSEASGGAYNEQFF. DNA for the CDR3: TGTGCCAGCAGTGAAGCTAGCGGGGGGGCCTACAATGAGCAGTTCTTC.